The subject of this entry is one T cell receptor (beta chain). The entry originates in a study of blood T cell repertoires in COVID-19. Study-level background: PBMCs, B-cell-depleted T cells, or T cells were the source of the cDNA or gDNA that made up the material.

Original processing methods: Estimation of nucleated cell counts relied on the amplification of reference gene primers. Sequencing was performed with immunoSEQ multiplex PCR; in TCRdb, only in-frame clones are kept and a portion is missing. That table supplies the V and J calls and clone size; D and trimming were determined from the DNA. The sample shows approximately 670,000 clones, 75% to 90% of them seen only once. The receptor comes from a woman aged 18 to 35 with acute or convalescent COVID-19. Material for sequencing was peripheral blood.

The CDR3 DNA follows: TGTGCCAGCAGCTTCGGACAGGGCTACAATGAGCAGTTCTTC. It specifies CASSFGQGYNEQFF. The chain uses TRBV7-6 and TRBJ2-1; 8 nucleotides line up with TRBD1. Trimming cost V 3 bases and J 3 bases; bases outside gene matches: 1. The CDR3 has 14 residues. The germline V gene encodes CDR1 SGHVS and CDR2 FNYEAQ.